The 10 T cell receptor beta chains presented below share a single source sample, sequenced in a study of regulatory T cells in long-lasting Graves disease. Regarding time point: persistent/refractory GD, antithyroid drugs over 5 years with positive TRAb. Construction of the TCR library relied on RNA isolated from PBMCs. TCR beta libraries were built with iRepertoire HTBI primers and Arm-PCR of CDR3 regions. TCRdb reprocessed the multiplex PCR reads via MiXCR and lists one record per CDR3 protein. The table lists under 350,000 distinct CDR3 sequences, roughly 21% of them singletons, with approximately 53% in the top ten. Sample: peripheral blood mononuclear cells (PBMCs), taken when the disease was refractory, from a patient treated with antithyroid drugs. Receptor source: a female donor with Graves disease.

In this sample, this clonotype turned up a few times. The V call is TRBV11-2, the J call TRBJ2-7; D may correspond to TRBD1 or TRBD2 (5 bases each). V was shortened by 9 bases and J by 3 bases, with 18 bases between the two germline ends. Germline CDR1 and CDR2: SGHAT and FQNNGV. The CDR3 is 14 residues long. The chain's CDR3 is CASASARGHYEQYF. CDR3 in DNA: TGTGCCAGTGCCTCGGCACGGGGCCACTACGAGCAGTACTTC.

The rearrangement joins TRBV12-3 or TRBV12-4 to TRBJ2-2; 10 bases match TRBD2. This CDR3 is 15 amino acids long. Trimming at V came to 4 bases and at J to 6 bases, leaving 5 bases not matched to a gene. The CDR3: CASSWASGSAGELFF. CDR3 DNA: TGTGCCAGCAGTTGGGCTAGCGGGAGCGCCGGGGAGCTGTTTTTT.

This clonotype was seen at least ten times. The chain uses TRBV18 and TRBJ1-4; no clear D. This CDR3 is built from 14 residues. Germline V lookup: CDR1 KGHSH, CDR2 LQKENI. The V and J ends lost 2 bases and 3 bases respectively, with 7 bases between them. The CDR3 is CASSPAGPNEKLFF. In DNA, the CDR3 is TGTGCCAGCTCACCAGCAGGACCTAATGAAAAACTGTTTTTT. The full variable domain, with the rest looked up from reference TRBV18 and TRBJ1-4, is NAGVMQNPRHLVRRRGQEARLRCSPMKGHSHVYWYRQLPEEGLKFMVYLQKENIIDESGMPKERFSAEFPKEGPSILRIQQVVRGDSAAYFCASSPAGPNEKLFFGSGTQLSVL.

J is TRBJ2-2 and V is TRBV6-5; D is possibly TRBD1 or TRBD2 (5 bases each). The CDR3 sequence is 13 residues long. Germline V CDR1 and CDR2: MNHEY, SVGAGI. Between the trimmed V and J ends, which lost 3 bases and 5 bases, there was a span of 7 bases. The CDR3 region is CASSYEGTGELFF. For the CDR3, the DNA is TGTGCCAGCAGTTATGAGGGGACCGGGGAGCTGTTTTTT.

Notes on this clonotype: Its ends do not fully match the called genes, so a read error is possible. V is TRBV7-3 and J is TRBJ1-1; D is unresolved. This CDR3 spans 14 amino acids. Germline V gene data show CDR1 as SGHTA and CDR2 as FQGTGA. DNA for the CDR3: TGTGCCAGCAGCTTAACCGCACAGAACACTGAAGCTTCCTTT. Residues: CASSLTAQNTEASF.

The chain combines TRBV6-1 with TRBJ1-5; D possibly corresponds to TRBD1 (5 bases). Trimming cost V 3 bases and J 4 bases, with 16 bases left between them. CDR3 length: 16 residues. Germline V gives CDR1 MNHNS, CDR2 SASEGT. The CDR3 is CASSDPLGRGNQPQHF. In DNA, the CDR3 is TGTGCCAGCAGTGACCCCCTTGGGAGGGGAAATCAGCCCCAGCATTTT.

This clonotype was observed a single time. The V gene is TRBV19, the J gene TRBJ2-7; D not certain. Trimming left V 5 bases short and J 5 bases short, with 16 bases between. CDR1 and CDR2 (germline): LNHDA, SQIVND (reference sequence). The CDR3 sequence is 14 residues long. The CDR3 bases are TGTGCCAGTAGTCTACGGGCCCGCCGGGACGAGCAGTACTTC. Protein product: CASSLRARRDEQYF.

The chain has TRBV19 and TRBJ1-2; TRBD1 agrees at 9 bases. Germline lookup yields CDR1 LNHDA and CDR2 SQIVND (reference sequence). The CDR3 totals 14 residues. V lost 6 bases and J lost 2; bases outside the gene matches: 4. CDR3 in DNA: TGTGCCAGTAGCAAACAGGGGGCCAACTATGGCTACACCTTC. Translated: CASSKQGANYGYTF.

There are a few counts of this clonotype. The chain has TRBV7-8 and TRBJ2-7; tentatively, D is TRBD2 (6 bases). This CDR3 comprises 14 residues. Looked up from germline, CDR1 is SGHVS and CDR2 is FQNEAQ. V was trimmed by 4 bases and J by 2 bases, leaving 12 bases between them. The CDR3 here is CASSSGLLPYEQYF. The CDR3 coding sequence is TGTGCCAGCAGCTCGGGACTCTTACCCTACGAGCAGTACTTC. Full variable domain (outside the CDR3, taken from reference TRBV7-8 and TRBJ2-7): GAGVSQSPRYKVAKRGQDVALRCDPISGHVSLFWYQQALGQGPEFLTYFQNEAQLDKSGLPSDRFFAERPEGSVSTLKIQRTQQEDSAVYLCASSSGLLPYEQYFGPGTRLTVT.

Only a few counts were recorded for this clonotype. The gene calls are TRBV20-1 and TRBJ2-2; TRBD2 matches at 9 bases. Germline lookup yields CDR1 DFQATT and CDR2 SNEGSKA (reference sequence). CDR3 length equals 15 residues. Trimming cost V 1 base and J 4 bases; bases outside gene matches: 4. The CDR3 loop is CSARVSGRSTGELFF. The CDR3 bases are TGCAGTGCTAGAGTTAGCGGGAGATCCACCGGGGAGCTGTTTTTT.